The 5 T cell receptor beta chains below come from one sample, sequenced in a study of response to subunit inactivated influenza vaccine. TCRdb re-called the RT-PCR reads through MiXCR, storing one row per CDR3 protein. The repertoire holds fewer than 800,000 distinct CDR3 sequences, with about 15% as singletons. This specimen consisted of PBMCs from blood, obtained about 12 days after vaccination. The receptors come from a man in his fifties who received an inactivated influenza vaccine.

This clonotype was recorded at least ten times. The chain has TRBV29-1 and TRBJ2-1, with TRBD2 matching over 13 bases. V dropped 7 bases and J dropped 8; count of bases not matched to a gene: 5. The CDR3 extends over 13 amino acids. The germline CDR1 and CDR2 sequences are SQVTM and ANQGSEA. CDR3 nucleotide sequence: TGCAGCGGGACTAGCGGGAGTTCCGATGAGCAGTTCTTC. Translating it yields CSGTSGSSDEQFF.

This clonotype was observed a few times. The CDR3 protein is CASSSTSAHTDTQYF. In DNA form, the CDR3 reads TGTGCCAGCAGTTCCACTAGCGCCCACACAGATACGCAGTATTTT. The chain couples TRBV6-2 or TRBV6-3 to TRBJ2-3; TRBD2 matches at 7 bases. From germline, CDR1 is MNHEY and CDR2 SVGEGT. Losses at the gene ends were 4 bases for V and 2 bases for J; bases not matched to a gene: 6. The CDR3 runs 15 residues.

Worth noting for this clonotype: Mismatch with germline at one junction end may stem from a read error. The V call is TRBV20-1, the J call TRBJ2-1; a weak D match, TRBD2 (6 bases). CDR1 is DFQATT and CDR2 is SNEGSKA in the germline V gene (reference sequence). CDR3 length: 17 amino acids. This CDR3 is CCARVTGLRSFYNEQFF. CDR3 nucleotide sequence: TGCTGTGCTAGAGTAACGGGACTCCGCTCCTTTTACAATGAGCAGTTCTTC.

The chain uses TRBV20-1 and TRBJ2-1; D is unclear. The CDR3 has 16 residues. Per the germline V gene, CDR1 is DFQATT and CDR2 is SNEGSKA (reference sequence). V was trimmed by 0 bases and J by 8 bases, leaving 20 bases between them. The CDR3 here is CSARDLLAIGLHEQFF. CDR3 nucleotides: TGCAGTGCTAGAGATCTTCTGGCTATTGGATTGCATGAGCAGTTCTTC.

This clonotype was observed a few times. The V call is TRBV20-1, the J call TRBJ1-5; D unresolved. Trimming stripped 1 base from V and 3 bases from J, with 7 bases between. Germline CDR1 reads DFQATT; CDR2 reads SNEGSKA (reference sequence). This CDR3 spans 13 amino acids. CDR3 in DNA: TGCAGTGCTAGAGGTACCGTCAATCAGCCCCAGCATTTT. Translation: CSARGTVNQPQHF.